Shown below are 30 T cell receptor beta chains from a single sample sequenced in a study of blood T cells in healthy people across ages. For the second PCR, which ran for about 6 to 11 cycles, a sample-barcoded 5' primer and a J-beta primer mix were used. TCRdb fed the 5' RACE reads into MiXCR, producing one record per CDR3 protein. The table includes about 1,500,000 distinct CDR3 sequences, roughly 28% detected once. The sequenced sample was blood. Receptors originate from a woman in her 30s in good health.

About this clonotype: This sequence may be a read error, since a much larger clone differs from it by one base. V is TRBV4-1 and J is TRBJ2-1, with 10 bases matching TRBD1. The CDR3 has 15 residues. Per germline, CDR1 MGHRA and CDR2 YSYEKL. With 2 bases clipped from V and 7 bases from J, the junction kept 5 bases outside the gene matches. The CDR3 region has the DNA TGCGCCAGCAGCCAACTCCGGGACAGGGGTAATGAGCAGTTCTTC. Its protein is CASSQLRDRGNEQFF.

This clonotype occurred many times. The chain uses TRBV5-1 and TRBJ2-7; D might be TRBD1 or TRBD2, each matching 5 bases. In germline, CDR1 is SGHRS, CDR2 YFSETQ. Trimming removed 2 bases at V and 0 bases at J, with 9 bases between. The CDR3 is 14 residues long. The DNA for the CDR3 is TGCGCCAGCAGCTTCGGGACCCGCTCCTACGAGCAGTACTTC. This translates into CASSFGTRSYEQYF.

This chain uses TRBV20-1 with TRBJ2-7; D is perhaps TRBD1 or TRBD2 (5 bases each). Germline CDR1 is DFQATT and CDR2 is SNEGSKA (reference sequence). V lost 4 bases and J lost 2, with 12 bases in between. This CDR3 is built from 13 residues. The chain's CDR3 is CSAKRDPTYEQYF. For the CDR3, the DNA is TGCAGTGCTAAACGGGACCCCACCTACGAGCAGTACTTC.

This sequence joins TRBV12-3 or TRBV12-4 and TRBJ2-5; D is perhaps TRBD2 (6 bases). With the DNA end fitting TRBJ2-7 better, the J assignment may be wrong. CDR3 size: 14 residues. CDR3 in DNA: TGTGCCAGCAGTTTGGAGGGAGGTATTAGCGAGCAGTACTTC. This codes for CASSLEGGISEQYF.

This clonotype was observed many times. The CDR3 nucleotides read TGTGCCAGCGGACTCTACAATGAGCAGTTCTTC. Translating it yields CASGLYNEQFF. The chain couples TRBV27 to TRBJ2-1; a possible D gene is TRBD2 (5 bases). CDR3 length equals 11 residues. Trimming took 8 bases from V and 3 from J, leaving 5 bases between them. Germline assignment: CDR1 MNHEY and CDR2 SMNVEV (reference sequence).

The chain has TRBV7-9 and TRBJ1-6; 8 bases align to TRBD1. V lost 7 bases and J lost 6; bases outside the gene matches: 8. This CDR3 contains 15 residues. Germline CDR1 SEHNR, CDR2 FQNEAQ (reference sequence). The CDR3 region has the DNA TGTGCCAGCACCCCGGGGACAGGCTCTAATTCACCCCTCCACTTT. The encoded protein is CASTPGTGSNSPLHF.

The chain employs TRBV7-9 and TRBJ2-2; D is ambiguous. V was pared by 9 bases and J by 4 bases, with 15 bases between. The CDR3 length is 14 residues. Per germline, CDR1 SEHNR and CDR2 FQNEAQ (reference sequence). The CDR3 here is CASQTLDGTGELFF. The CDR3 DNA reads as TGTGCCAGTCAAACCCTCGACGGCACCGGGGAGCTGTTTTTT.

The chain carries TRBV12-3 or TRBV12-4 and TRBJ1-5; TRBD1 might be the D (5 bases). Between the trimmed V and J ends, which lost 1 base and 3 bases, there was a span of 10 bases. This CDR3 spans 15 amino acids. The CDR3 nucleotides read TGTGCCAGCAGTTTAGGGGGCCCGTTCAATCAGCCCCAGCATTTT. It translates to CASSLGGPFNQPQHF.

This rearrangement joins TRBV20-1 to TRBJ1-1; D perhaps matches TRBD1 (5 bases). The CDR3 runs 15 residues. Trimming removed 0 bases at V and 3 bases at J, with 14 bases between. Per the germline V gene, CDR1 is DFQATT and CDR2 is SNEGSKA (reference sequence). In nucleotides, the CDR3 is TGCAGTGCTAGAGATAGTACGGGACCGGACACTGAAGCTTTCTTT. It yields the protein CSARDSTGPDTEAFF.

The chain employs TRBV7-9 and TRBJ2-6, with D possibly being TRBD2 (7 bases). Germline CDR1 is SEHNR and CDR2 is FQNEAQ (reference sequence). Trimming cost V 1 base and J 0 bases, with 19 bases left between them. The CDR3 consists of 20 residues. CDR3 sequence (DNA): TGTGCCAGCAGCTTAGGAGAGGGAGGCGGGGGCCCCTCTGGGGCCAACGTCCTGACTTTC. Translating it yields CASSLGEGGGGPSGANVLTF.

There are a few counts of this clonotype. The rearrangement uses TRBV15 and TRBJ2-1, with D perhaps TRBD1 (6 bases). The length of the CDR3 is 16 residues. Trimming took off 1 base at V and 0 bases at J, with 10 bases between the two ends. Per the germline V gene, CDR1 is LNHNV and CDR2 is YYDKDF (reference sequence). DNA for the CDR3: TGTGCCACCAGCAGAGGGGACAACCCCTCCTACAATGAGCAGTTCTTC. Translated: CATSRGDNPSYNEQFF.

The rearrangement links TRBV20-1 to TRBJ1-1; 9 bases are a match to TRBD1. V was clipped by 5 bases and J by 4 bases; unmatched bases: 8. This CDR3 has 14 residues. The germline CDR1 and CDR2 sequences are DFQATT and SNEGSKA (reference sequence). CDR3 region: CSADRDREITEAFF. As DNA, the CDR3 is TGCAGTGCTGACCGGGACAGGGAAATCACTGAAGCTTTCTTT.

This clonotype came up many times. The chain links TRBV20-1 to TRBJ1-2; D not certain. The ends were cut back, 3 bases at V and 7 bases at J, with 6 bases in the middle. The length of the CDR3 is 10 residues. The germline gives CDR1 DFQATT, CDR2 SNEGSKA (reference sequence). As DNA, the CDR3 is TGCAGTGCTAGTGCGCCTGGCTACACCTTC. Residues: CSASAPGYTF.

The chain uses TRBV7-6 and TRBJ1-2; 8 bases align to TRBD1. The CDR3 runs 13 residues. Germline-derived CDR1 and CDR2 are SGHVS and FNYEAQ. Losses at the gene ends were 6 bases for V and 6 bases for J; bases not matched to a gene: 6. The CDR3 sequence: CASRGSTGDGYTF. In DNA, the CDR3 is TGTGCCAGCAGGGGATCGACAGGGGATGGCTACACCTTC.

This clonotype was recorded a few times. The rearrangement links TRBV12-3 or TRBV12-4 to TRBJ2-1, with TRBD1 matching over 7 bases. Trimming cost V 5 bases and J 4 bases; bases outside gene matches: 11. The CDR3 is made up of 16 amino acids. The CDR3 region has the DNA TGTGCCAGCAGTCCGGGCCCCGGGACAGTATACAATGAGCAGTTCTTC. Protein product: CASSPGPGTVYNEQFF.

Regarding this clonotype: Relative to the germline gene, one junction end is altered; a read error may explain this. J is TRBJ2-5 and V is TRBV4-1; D perhaps matches TRBD1 (6 bases). CDR3 length equals 17 residues. Germline V lookup: CDR1 MGHRA, CDR2 YSYEKL. CDR3 nucleotide sequence: TGCGCCAGCATCCAAAGCGATCGCAGGACAGTACAAGAGACCCAGTACTTC. Translation gives CASIQSDRRTVQETQYF.

This chain connects TRBV28 to TRBJ2-1; a possible D gene is TRBD1 (5 bases). Germline CDR1 and CDR2: MDHEN and SYDVKM. Trimming cost V 7 bases and J 10 bases, with 17 bases left between them. The CDR3 totals 13 residues. The CDR3 protein is CASTNLRVGEQFF. CDR3 bases: TGTGCCAGCACCAATCTCAGGGTAGGAGAGCAGTTCTTC.

In its sample, this clonotype was seen a few times. This clone may be a read error of a much larger clone one base away. The J gene is TRBJ2-5, the V gene TRBV28; TRBD1 might be the D (5 bases). Germline lookup yields CDR1 MDHEN and CDR2 SYDVKM. There are 15 residues in the CDR3. In DNA, the CDR3 is TGTACCACTCCTAAGGGGCCCTCCAATGCGGAGACCCAGTACTTC. Translation gives CTTPKGPSNAETQYF. Supplemented by reference TRBV28 and TRBJ2-5, the full variable domain reads DVKVTQSSRYLVKRTGEKVFLECVQDMDHENMFWYRQDPGLGLRLIYFSYDVKMKEKGDIPEGYSVSREKKERFSLILESASTNQTSMYLCTTPKGPSNAETQYFGPGTRLLVL.

Concerning this clonotype: A much more abundant neighbour one base away suggests this may be a read error. The conserved phenylalanine or tryptophan normally closing the CDR3 is absent here, so this likely arose from a read error. This rearrangement joins TRBV7-9 to TRBJ1-4, with unresolved D. V was cut by 1 base and J by 6 bases, with 6 bases left in between. Germline V gives CDR1 SEHNR, CDR2 FQNEAQ (reference sequence). This CDR3 comprises 13 residues. Written as DNA, the CDR3 is TGTGCCAGCAGCTTAGTCGAAGATGAAAAACTGTTTTTG. This codes for CASSLVEDEKLFL.

The rearrangement joins TRBV5-5 to TRBJ2-5; no clear D gene. Trimming stripped 3 bases from V and 11 bases from J, with 14 bases between. The CDR3 is made up of 12 amino acids. Germline V CDR1 and CDR2: SGHKS, YYEKEE (reference sequence). The CDR3 is CASSSNREQQYF. CDR3 nucleotide sequence: TGTGCCAGCAGCTCGAATCGTGAGCAGCAGTACTTC.

This chain connects TRBV12-3 or TRBV12-4 to TRBJ1-5, with D hard to call. The CDR3 covers 14 residues. V lost 2 bases to trimming and J lost 5 bases, with 10 bases between them. The CDR3 DNA is TGTGCCAGCAGTTTATCCCGGAGCGATCAGCCCCAGCATTTT. Encoded protein: CASSLSRSDQPQHF.

This clonotype was counted between two and nine times. The chain's CDR3 is CASMFRDKGTQYF. For the CDR3, the DNA is TGTGCCAGCATGTTCCGGGACAAAGGGACCCAGTACTTC. This rearrangement joins TRBV7-9 to TRBJ2-5; the D gene is possibly TRBD1 (6 bases). The CDR3 contains 13 residues. The ends were cut back, 7 bases at V and 7 bases at J, with 16 bases in the middle. CDR1 and CDR2 from the germline V gene are SEHNR and FQNEAQ (reference sequence). The full variable domain, completed using reference TRBV7-9 and TRBJ2-5, is DTGVSQNPRHKITKRGQNVTFRCDPISEHNRLYWYRQTLGQGPEFLTYFQNEAQLEKSRLLSDRFSAERPKGSFSTLEIQRTEQGDSAMYLCASMFRDKGTQYFGPGTRLLVL.

The chain combines TRBV29-1 with TRBJ1-1; 7 bases match TRBD1. V lost 6 bases and J lost 1; bases outside the gene matches: 5. This CDR3 is 13 amino acids long. CDR1 and CDR2 (germline): SQVTM, ANQGSEA. The CDR3 nucleotides are TGCAGCGTCCCGACAGGGCCGAACACTGAAGCTTTCTTT. Its translation is CSVPTGPNTEAFF. The entire variable domain, with the rest obtained from reference TRBV29-1 and TRBJ1-1, is as follows: SAVISQKPSRDICQRGTSLTIQCQVDSQVTMMFWYRQQPGQSLTLIATANQGSEATYESGFVIDKFPISRPNLTFSTLTVSNMSPEDSSIYLCSVPTGPNTEAFFGQGTRLTVV.

This clonotype was detected only a few times. The chain employs TRBV7-2 and TRBJ2-3, with TRBD1 as a possible D gene (5 bases). With 4 bases removed from V and 14 bases from J, the gap between germline ends came to 25 bases. The V gene's germline CDR1 is SGHTA and CDR2 FQGNSA. CDR3 size: 15 residues. CDR3 residues: CASSSVVGPGPVWYF. The CDR3 DNA reads TGTGCCAGCAGCTCTGTTGTGGGGCCCGGGCCCGTCTGGTATTTT.

This clonotype was observed a single time. A much bigger clone sits one base away, suggesting this may be a read error. CDR3 nucleotides: TGTGCCAGCAGCTTATCGGGACTAGCGGTATACAATGAGCAGTACTTC. This gives the protein CASSLSGLAVYNEQYF. V usage is TRBV7-2 and J usage is TRBJ2-5, with 11 bases lining up with TRBD2. CDR1 is SGHTA and CDR2 is FQGNSA in the germline V gene. V gave up 2 bases and J gave up 11 bases; unmatched junction bases: 13. The CDR3 runs to 16 residues.

In this sample, this clonotype turned up many times. J is TRBJ2-7 and V is TRBV29-1, with a possible D match to TRBD1 (6 bases). This CDR3 is built from 14 residues. V lost 4 bases, J lost 2 bases, and 15 bases lay in between. Germline CDR1 SQVTM, CDR2 ANQGSEA. Written as DNA, the CDR3 is TGCAGCGTTGGACCCAGAGGACAGACCTACGAGCAGTACTTC. Translation: CSVGPRGQTYEQYF.

This chain links TRBV2 with TRBJ2-1; no firm D call. This CDR3 has 16 amino acids. Germline V CDR1 and CDR2: SNHLY, FYNNEI. Trimming took 6 bases from V and 7 from J, leaving 22 bases between them. For the CDR3, the DNA is TGTGCCAGCAGAGACCGGGCGGCACAAGGGAATAATGAGCAGTTCTTC. Translating it yields CASRDRAAQGNNEQFF. The full variable domain, with the rest looked up from reference TRBV2 and TRBJ2-1, is EPEVTQTPSHQVTQMGQEVILRCVPISNHLYFYWYRQILGQKVEFLVSFYNNEISEKSEIFDDQFSVERPDGSNFTLKIRSTKLEDSAMYFCASRDRAAQGNNEQFFGPGTRLTVL.

This clonotype was observed a handful of times. This chain links TRBV19 with TRBJ1-2; TRBD1 is a possible D gene (6 bases). Looked up from germline, CDR1 is LNHDA and CDR2 is SQIVND (reference sequence). The CDR3 consists of 15 residues. Trimming left V 5 bases short and J 3 bases short, with 16 bases between. The CDR3 spells CASSGPLRGDYGYTF. The CDR3 DNA reads TGTGCCAGTAGTGGTCCCCTAAGGGGGGACTATGGCTACACCTTC. The full variable domain, its missing parts supplied by reference TRBV19 and TRBJ1-2, is DGGITQSPKYLFRKEGQNVTLSCEQNLNHDAMYWYRQDPGQGLRLIYYSQIVNDFQKGDIAEGYSVSREKKESFPLTVTSAQKNPTAFYLCASSGPLRGDYGYTFGSGTRLTVV.

Points on this clonotype: A clone one base away is much larger, so this may be a read error. The CDR3 protein is CVSRLTSGYEQYF. The CDR3 nucleotides are TGCGTCAGCAGGTTGACTAGCGGATACGAGCAGTACTTC. V and J are TRBV10-2 and TRBJ2-4, with 9 bases matching TRBD2. Gene TRBJ2-7 matches the end of the DNA better, so the J call may be wrong. The length of the CDR3 is 13 residues. The germline CDR1 and CDR2 sequences are WSHSY and SAAADI.

In regard to this clonotype: Sequence at one end of the junction differs from germline and may be a read error. The chain recombines TRBV12-3 or TRBV12-4 with TRBJ2-5; 8 nucleotides match TRBD2. The CDR3 totals 15 residues. The CDR3 is CASSLQAGAWGTQYF. The CDR3 nucleotides are TGCGCCAGCAGCTTGCAAGCGGGGGCCTGGGGGACCCAGTACTTC.